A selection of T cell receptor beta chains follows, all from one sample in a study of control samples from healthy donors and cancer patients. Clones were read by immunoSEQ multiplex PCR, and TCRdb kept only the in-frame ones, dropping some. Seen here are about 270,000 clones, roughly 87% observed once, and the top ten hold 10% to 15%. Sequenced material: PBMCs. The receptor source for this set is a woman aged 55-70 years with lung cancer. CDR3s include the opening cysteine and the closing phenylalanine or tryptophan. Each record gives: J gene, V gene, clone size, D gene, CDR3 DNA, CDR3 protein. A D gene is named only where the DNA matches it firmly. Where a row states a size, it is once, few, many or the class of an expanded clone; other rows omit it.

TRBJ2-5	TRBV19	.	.	TGTGCCAGTAGTATGGGTCTTGGGCAAGAGACCCAGTACTTC	CASSMGLGQETQYF
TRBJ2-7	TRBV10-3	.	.	TGTGCCGTCGCGGGACCAAGCTACGAGCAGTACTTC	CAVAGPSYEQYF
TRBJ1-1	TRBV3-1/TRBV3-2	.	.	TGTGCCAGCAACCGGGAGGGCGTCCGAGCTTTCTTT	CASNREGVRAFF
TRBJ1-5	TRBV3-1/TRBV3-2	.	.	TGTGCCAGCAGCCAACAAACAGGCAATCAGCCCCAGCATTTT	CASSQQTGNQPQHF
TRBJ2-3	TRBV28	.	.	TGTGCCAGCAGTTTTTCAGGCACAGATACGCAGTATTTT	CASSFSGTDTQYF
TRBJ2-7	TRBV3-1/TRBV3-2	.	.	TGTGCCAGCAGTTCGGACTCGTTCTACGAGCAGTACTTC	CASSSDSFYEQYF
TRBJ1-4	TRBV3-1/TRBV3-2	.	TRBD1	TGTGCCAGCAGCCAATTAGACAGGGTCCGTGAAAAACTGTTTTTT	CASSQLDRVREKLFF
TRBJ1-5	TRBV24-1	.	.	TGTGCCACCAGTGATGCACAGGTTGGGCAGCCCCAGCATTTT	CATSDAQVGQPQHF
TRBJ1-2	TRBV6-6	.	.	TGTGCCAGCACCATCGGGGGGGACTTATATGGCTACACCTTC	CASTIGGDLYGYTF
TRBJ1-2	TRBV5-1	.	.	TGCGCCAGCAGCTTGGCCTCACAGCGGTCTCCCTATGGCTACACCTTC	CASSLASQRSPYGYTF
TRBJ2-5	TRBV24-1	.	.	TGTGCCACCACCGGGACGAAGGGAGAGACCCAGTACTTC	CATTGTKGETQYF
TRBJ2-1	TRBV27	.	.	TGTGCCAGCAGCTCGGGCAGGGCCTACAATGAGCAGTTCTTC	CASSSGRAYNEQFF
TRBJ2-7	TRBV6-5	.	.	TGTGCCAGCAGTCCACAAACAGTGTCGTACGAGCAGTACTTC	CASSPQTVSYEQYF
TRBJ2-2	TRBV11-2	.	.	TGTGCCAGCAGCCCGAACCGGGGCACCGGGGAGCTGTTTTTT	CASSPNRGTGELFF
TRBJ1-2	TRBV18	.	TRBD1	TGTGCCAGCTCACCGACAGGGTCTCTTTCGTATGGCTACACCTTC	CASSPTGSLSYGYTF
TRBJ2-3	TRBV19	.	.	TGTGCCAGTAAGGCAGGGGCAAGTACAGATACGCAGTATTTT	CASKAGASTDTQYF
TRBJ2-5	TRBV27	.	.	TGTGCCAGCAGTTTAAGAGGTCCCTACGAGACCCAGTACTTC	CASSLRGPYETQYF
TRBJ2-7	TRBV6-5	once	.	TGTGCCAGCAGTTACTCAAGAACCTCCTACGAGCAGTACTTC	CASSYSRTSYEQYF
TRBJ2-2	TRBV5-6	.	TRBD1	TGTGCCAGCAGCTTAAGACAGGGCGGGGAGCTGTTTTTT	CASSLRQGGELFF
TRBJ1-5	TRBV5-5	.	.	TGTGCCAGCAGCTTGTGGGTTGCGGAGCCCCAGCATTTT	CASSLWVAEPQHF
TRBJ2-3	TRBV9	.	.	TGTGCCAGCAGCGTAAAACTAGCCACAGATACGCAGTATTTT	CASSVKLATDTQYF
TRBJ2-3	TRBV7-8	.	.	TGTGCCAGCAGCATATCCGGGACTCATAACACAGATACGCAGTATTTT	CASSISGTHNTDTQYF
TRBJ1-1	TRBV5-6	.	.	TGTGCCAGCAGCTTGGACAGCAACACTGAAGCTTTCTTT	CASSLDSNTEAFF
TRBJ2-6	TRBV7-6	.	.	TGTGCCAGCAGCCCCGCTGGGGCCAACGTCCTGACTTTC	CASSPAGANVLTF
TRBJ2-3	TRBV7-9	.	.	TGTGCCAGCAGCTTACTAAGCGGAACAGATACGCAGTATTTT	CASSLLSGTDTQYF
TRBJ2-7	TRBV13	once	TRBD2	TGTGCCAGCAGCTTATCTGCGGGGGCCTACGAGCAGTACTTC	CASSLSAGAYEQYF
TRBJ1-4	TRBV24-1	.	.	TGTGCCCCCGGGGGGGGGTTGGGGGAAAAACTGTTTTTT	CAPGGGLGEKLFF
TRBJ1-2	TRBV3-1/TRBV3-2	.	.	TGTGCCAGCAGCCAAGGGGGAAGCCAGCCTTATGGCTACACCTTC	CASSQGGSQPYGYTF
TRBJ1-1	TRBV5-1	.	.	TGCGCCAGCAGCTTGGGCGGGGGCACTGAAGCTTTCTTT	CASSLGGGTEAFF
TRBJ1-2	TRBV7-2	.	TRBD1	TGTGCCAGCAGCCGCCTCCCAGGGGGCCTGAACTATGGCTACACCTTC	CASSRLPGGLNYGYTF
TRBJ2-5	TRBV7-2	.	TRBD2	TGTGCCAGCAGCTTAGTGCGGGAGACAACGTACTTC	CASSLVRETTYF
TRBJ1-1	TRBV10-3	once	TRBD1	TGTGCCATCAGTCGGGACAGGGAGGAGGCTTTCTTT	CAISRDREEAFF
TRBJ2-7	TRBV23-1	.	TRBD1	TGCGCCAGCAGTCAATCGGGGGTCCGGGACAGCTCCTACGAGCAGTACTTC	CASSQSGVRDSSYEQYF
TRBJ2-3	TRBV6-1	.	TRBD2	TGTGCCAGCAGTGAAGCGGTAGCGGGCCCGGCGGATACGCAGTATTTT	CASSEAVAGPADTQYF
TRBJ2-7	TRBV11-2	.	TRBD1	TGTGCCAGCAGCTTAAGTTCACAGGGGGCTTACGAGCAGTACTTC	CASSLSSQGAYEQYF
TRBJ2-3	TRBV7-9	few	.	TGTGCCAGCAGCTTGGGACAACCCCCGGGTACGCAGTATTTT	CASSLGQPPGTQYF
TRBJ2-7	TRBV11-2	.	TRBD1	TGTGCCAGCAGCTTTCGGACAGGGCTCAACGAGCAGTACTTC	CASSFRTGLNEQYF
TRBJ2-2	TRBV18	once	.	TGTGCCAGCTCACCACCGGGGACCGGGGAGCTGTTTTTT	CASSPPGTGELFF
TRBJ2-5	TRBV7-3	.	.	TGTGCCAGCAGCTTAAGCGCAGGCGGTTGGGAGACCCAGTACTTC	CASSLSAGGWETQYF
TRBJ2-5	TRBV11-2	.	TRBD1	TGTGCCAGCAGCCCACCGGGACAGGAAGAGACCCAGTACTTC	CASSPPGQEETQYF